Listed below are T cell receptor beta chains from one sample, sequenced in a study of blood T cell repertoires in COVID-19. Sequencing used immunoSEQ multiplex PCR; TCRdb keeps in-frame clones, though not all of them. The sample lists about 94,000 clones; roughly four fifths were seen once. Sequenced: peripheral blood. The receptors were gathered from a man between 60 and 75 years old with acute or convalescent COVID-19. Each CDR3 is given with its conserved first and last residue. Each record gives: J gene, clone size, D gene, V gene, CDR3 protein, CDR3 DNA. D genes are given only for firm matches. The size of a clone is reported for some rows only, either as once, few or many, or as a class for expanded clones.

j_gene: TRBJ2-7
abundance: NA
d_gene: TRBD1
v_gene: TRBV24-1
CDR3aa: CATSGTGTGVYEQYF
CDR3nt: TGTGCCACCAGTGGGACCGGGACAGGGGTCTACGAGCAGTACTTC

j_gene: TRBJ2-1
abundance: NA
d_gene: TRBD1
v_gene: TRBV29-1
CDR3aa: CSAKTGGRSYNEQFF
CDR3nt: TGCAGCGCCAAGACAGGGGGCCGCTCCTACAATGAGCAGTTCTTC

j_gene: TRBJ2-5
abundance: NA
d_gene: TRBD2
v_gene: TRBV10-2
CDR3aa: CASSESGGAGETQYF
CDR3nt: TGCGCCAGCAGTGAGAGCGGGGGGGCCGGAGAGACCCAGTACTTC

j_gene: TRBJ2-7
abundance: NA
d_gene: NA
v_gene: TRBV6-5
CDR3aa: CASSLDSPIYEQYF
CDR3nt: TGTGCCAGCAGTCTTGACAGTCCTATCTACGAGCAGTACTTC

j_gene: TRBJ2-2
abundance: few
d_gene: NA
v_gene: TRBV5-1
CDR3aa: CASSYRAEELFF
CDR3nt: TGCGCCAGCAGCTACCGCGCCGAGGAGCTGTTTTTT

j_gene: TRBJ1-2
abundance: NA
d_gene: TRBD1
v_gene: TRBV30
CDR3aa: CAWKEDRPYGYTF
CDR3nt: TGTGCCTGGAAAGAGGACAGGCCCTATGGCTACACCTTC

j_gene: TRBJ2-7
abundance: NA
d_gene: NA
v_gene: TRBV6-2/TRBV6-3
CDR3aa: CASSYSTLGRRAPEQYF
CDR3nt: TGTGCCAGCAGTTACTCGACGCTTGGGCGCAGGGCCCCCGAGCAGTACTTC

j_gene: TRBJ1-3
abundance: NA
d_gene: NA
v_gene: TRBV18
CDR3aa: CASSLYSSGNTIYF
CDR3nt: TGTGCCAGCTCACTTTATTCTTCTGGAAACACCATATATTTT

j_gene: TRBJ2-1
abundance: NA
d_gene: TRBD2
v_gene: TRBV24-1
CDR3aa: CATMGTSGYNEQFF
CDR3nt: TGTGCCACCATGGGGACTAGCGGCTACAATGAGCAGTTCTTC

j_gene: TRBJ2-3
abundance: NA
d_gene: NA
v_gene: TRBV6-1
CDR3aa: CASSEVGGRLYTQYF
CDR3nt: TGTGCCAGCAGTGAGGTGGGGGGGCGGTTATATACGCAGTATTTT

j_gene: TRBJ2-7
abundance: NA
d_gene: TRBD2
v_gene: TRBV20-1
CDR3aa: CSASSSAPGGYYYEQYF
CDR3nt: TGCAGTGCTAGTAGTTCGGCCCCCGGGGGGTACTACTACGAGCAGTACTTC

j_gene: TRBJ2-7
abundance: NA
d_gene: NA
v_gene: TRBV11-2
CDR3aa: CASSSPRYEQYF
CDR3nt: TGTGCCAGCAGCTCCCCCCGCTACGAGCAGTACTTC

j_gene: TRBJ2-7
abundance: NA
d_gene: TRBD1
v_gene: TRBV27
CDR3aa: CASTTGDRAAYEQYF
CDR3nt: TGTGCCAGCACCACTGGTGACAGGGCTGCCTACGAGCAGTACTTC

j_gene: TRBJ1-3
abundance: NA
d_gene: NA
v_gene: TRBV12-3/TRBV12-4
CDR3aa: CASSFGSGNTIYF
CDR3nt: TGTGCCAGCAGTTTCGGCTCTGGAAACACCATATATTTT

j_gene: TRBJ1-6
abundance: NA
d_gene: TRBD1
v_gene: TRBV5-1
CDR3aa: CASSPPGQGPNSPLHF
CDR3nt: TGCGCCAGCAGCCCTCCGGGACAGGGACCTAATTCACCCCTCCACTTT